Below, 3 T cell receptor beta chains from the same sample are listed, as sequenced in a study of blood T cell repertoires in COVID-19. Sequenced by immunoSEQ multiplex PCR; TCRdb stores in-frame clones only, minus some. The sample lists approximately 440,000 clones, 88% occurring once. The sequencing input was peripheral blood. Source of these receptors: a woman in her 50s with COVID-19, enrolled during active disease.

The gene calls are TRBV9 and TRBJ2-7, with 12 bases matching TRBD2. The V gene's germline CDR1 is SGDLS and CDR2 YYNGEE. The CDR3 contains 16 residues. Losses at the gene ends were 3 bases for V and 2 bases for J; bases not matched to a gene: 6. DNA of the CDR3: TGTGCCAGCAGCGCAACACCTAGCGGGGGGGCCTACGAGCAGTACTTC. It encodes CASSATPSGGAYEQYF.

This chain links TRBV5-1 with TRBJ1-1, with TRBD1 matching over 9 bases. The CDR3 is 13 amino acids. CDR1 is SGHRS and CDR2 is YFSETQ in the germline V gene. V gave up 4 bases and J gave up 7 bases; unmatched junction bases: 5. CDR3 coding DNA: TGCGCCAGCAGCCCGACAGGGGGTAATGAAGCTTTCTTT. Translation gives CASSPTGGNEAFF.

The chain couples TRBV11-3 to TRBJ2-3; possibly TRBD2 for D (6 bases). The germline V gene encodes CDR1 SGHNT and CDR2 YENEEA. There are 15 residues in the CDR3. V was trimmed by 1 base and J by 2 bases, leaving 10 bases between them. The CDR3 sequence: CASSLGGELTDTQYF. The DNA of the CDR3 is TGTGCCAGCAGCTTAGGCGGGGAGCTCACAGATACGCAGTATTTT.